The 14 T cell receptor beta chains reported below all come from one sample, sequenced in a study of T cells in tuberculosis. Produced via immunoSEQ multiplex PCR; TCRdb's table is partial and in-frame only. The data hold over 25,000 clones, with about 95% observed a single time. Source material: PBMCs. All receptors derive from a donor aged 10-29 years with latent tuberculosis or without tuberculosis infection.

This rearrangement joins TRBV28 to TRBJ2-6; no clear D. V lost 3 bases, J lost 5 bases, and 20 bases lay in between. This CDR3 comprises 18 residues. Germline assignment: CDR1 MDHEN and CDR2 SYDVKM. The CDR3 sequence: CASSFENLTQSRANVLTF. As DNA, the CDR3 is TGTGCCAGCAGTTTTGAGAATTTGACACAAAGTCGGGCCAACGTCCTGACTTTC.

The DNA for the CDR3 is TGTGCCAGCAGCCCGGTTGGGCAGGCGAACACTGAAGCTTTCTTT. As protein: CASSPVGQANTEAFF. The chain recombines TRBV7-9 with TRBJ1-1; no reliable D call. V lost 5 bases, J lost 1 base, and 14 bases lay in between. CDR1 and CDR2 from the germline V gene are SEHNR and FQNEAQ (reference sequence). The CDR3 covers 15 residues.

This chain links TRBV10-3 with TRBJ2-2, with TRBD2 matching 10 bases. From germline, CDR1 is ENHRY and CDR2 SYGVKD. The trim removed 3 bases at V and 5 bases at J, leaving 6 bases unmatched. The CDR3 consists of 16 residues. Here the CDR3 reads CAISDGAGGFTGELFF. CDR3 nucleotides: TGTGCCATCAGTGACGGAGCGGGAGGGTTTACCGGGGAGCTGTTTTTT.

This clone was found once. The chain carries TRBV19 and TRBJ1-4, with 8 bases identical to TRBD1. Losses at the gene ends were 7 bases for V and 7 bases for J; bases not matched to a gene: 8. This CDR3 is 14 amino acids long. CDR1 is LNHDA and CDR2 is SQIVND in the germline V gene (reference sequence). CDR3 residues: CASTIPRGREKLFF. The CDR3 DNA reads TGTGCCAGTACCATCCCCAGGGGGCGTGAAAAACTGTTTTTT.

The chain recombines TRBV15 with TRBJ2-1; 9 nucleotides align to TRBD1. Germline loops: CDR1 LNHNV, CDR2 YYDKDF (reference sequence). V gave up 1 base and J gave up 7 bases; unmatched junction bases: 8. The CDR3 contains 16 residues. The CDR3 DNA is TGTGCCACCAGCAGAGGGCCGACAGGGGGGAAGAATGAGCAGTTCTTC. This gives the protein CATSRGPTGGKNEQFF.

V usage is TRBV11-3 and J usage is TRBJ2-1; 11 nucleotides match TRBD2. Germline-derived CDR1 and CDR2 are SGHNT and YENEEA. The CDR3 totals 17 residues. The V segment lost 2 bases and the J segment 7 bases; nucleotides outside the gene matches: 10. The CDR3 coding sequence is TGTGCCAGCAGCTTAATACCGCCGGGACTAGCGGCTAATGAGCAGTTCTTC. Translating it yields CASSLIPPGLAANEQFF.

The chain carries TRBV13 and TRBJ2-3, with 7 bases lining up with TRBD1. This CDR3 contains 15 residues. V lost 5 bases to trimming and J lost 1 base; unmatched junction nucleotides: 6. Germline V CDR1 and CDR2: PRHDT, FYEKMQ (reference sequence). The CDR3 sequence is CASSPTGTGTDTQYF. The CDR3 bases are TGTGCCAGCAGCCCGACCGGGACAGGCACAGATACGCAGTATTTT.

This sequence joins TRBV4-1 and TRBJ2-7; no clear D gene. V was trimmed by 3 bases and J by 0 bases, leaving 9 bases between them. The CDR3 runs 14 residues. The germline V gene encodes CDR1 MGHRA and CDR2 YSYEKL. The CDR3 spells CASSHWATSYEQYF. The CDR3 coding sequence is TGCGCCAGCAGCCATTGGGCGACCTCCTACGAGCAGTACTTC.

V and J are TRBV5-1 and TRBJ1-4; D may be TRBD1 (6 bases). This CDR3 is built from 16 residues. The V gene lost 4 bases and the J gene lost 3 bases, with 16 bases spanning the gap. Germline CDR1 is SGHRS and CDR2 is YFSETQ. In DNA, the CDR3 is TGCGCCAGCAGCCTGCGCGGGGGGCTGGCTAATGAAAAACTGTTTTTT. This sequence encodes CASSLRGGLANEKLFF.

This clone occurred a few times. The chain is built from TRBV18 and TRBJ2-5; 8 nucleotides line up with TRBD1. V dropped 2 bases and J dropped 1; count of bases not matched to a gene: 9. CDR1 is KGHSH and CDR2 is LQKENI in the germline V gene. This CDR3 region has 17 residues. This chain's CDR3 is CASSPSGQGGLQETQYF. CDR3 coding DNA: TGTGCCAGCTCACCATCTGGACAGGGTGGCCTCCAAGAGACCCAGTACTTC.

The chain carries TRBV5-1 and TRBJ1-2, with D tentatively TRBD1 (5 bases). The V end was cut by 0 bases, the J end by 6 bases, with 18 bases between. The CDR3 totals 16 residues. Per the germline V gene, CDR1 is SGHRS and CDR2 is YFSETQ. CDR3: CASSLVTDTKGNGYTF. CDR3 in DNA: TGCGCCAGCAGCTTGGTAACGGACACCAAAGGGAATGGCTACACCTTC.

The chain employs TRBV9 and TRBJ2-5; D not resolved. V dropped 2 bases and J dropped 0 bases, with 5 bases sitting between them. Germline values: CDR1 SGDLS, CDR2 YYNGEE. The length of the CDR3 is 13 residues. In nucleotides, the CDR3 is TGTGCCAGCAGCGTCTCGTACCAAGAGACCCAGTACTTC. It encodes CASSVSYQETQYF.

The rearrangement uses TRBV7-8 and TRBJ1-4; 7 bases line up with TRBD1. Per the germline V gene, CDR1 is SGHVS and CDR2 is FQNEAQ. CDR3 size: 13 residues. Trimming cost V 4 bases and J 5 bases; bases outside gene matches: 1. In DNA, the CDR3 is TGTGCCAGCAGCTCACAGGGGAATGAAAAACTGTTTTTT. Its translation is CASSSQGNEKLFF. Full variable domain (missing parts from reference TRBV7-8 and TRBJ1-4): GAGVSQSPRYKVAKRGQDVALRCDPISGHVSLFWYQQALGQGPEFLTYFQNEAQLDKSGLPSDRFFAERPEGSVSTLKIQRTQQEDSAVYLCASSSQGNEKLFFGSGTQLSVL.

The rearrangement links TRBV7-2 to TRBJ2-3; the match to TRBD2 covers 15 bases. The V gene's germline CDR1 is SGHTA and CDR2 FQGNSA. V dropped 5 bases and J dropped 4; count of bases not matched to a gene: 4. The length of the CDR3 is 16 residues. This chain's CDR3 is CASSGGTSGGPDTQYF. CDR3 in DNA: TGTGCCAGCAGCGGAGGGACTAGCGGGGGGCCAGATACGCAGTATTTT. Using reference TRBV7-2 and TRBJ2-3 for the parts outside the CDR3, the full variable domain is GAGVSQSPSNKVTEKGKDVELRCDPISGHTALYWYRQSLGQGLEFLIYFQGNSAPDKSGLPSDRFSAERTGGSVSTLTIQRTQQEDSAVYLCASSGGTSGGPDTQYFGPGTRLTVL.